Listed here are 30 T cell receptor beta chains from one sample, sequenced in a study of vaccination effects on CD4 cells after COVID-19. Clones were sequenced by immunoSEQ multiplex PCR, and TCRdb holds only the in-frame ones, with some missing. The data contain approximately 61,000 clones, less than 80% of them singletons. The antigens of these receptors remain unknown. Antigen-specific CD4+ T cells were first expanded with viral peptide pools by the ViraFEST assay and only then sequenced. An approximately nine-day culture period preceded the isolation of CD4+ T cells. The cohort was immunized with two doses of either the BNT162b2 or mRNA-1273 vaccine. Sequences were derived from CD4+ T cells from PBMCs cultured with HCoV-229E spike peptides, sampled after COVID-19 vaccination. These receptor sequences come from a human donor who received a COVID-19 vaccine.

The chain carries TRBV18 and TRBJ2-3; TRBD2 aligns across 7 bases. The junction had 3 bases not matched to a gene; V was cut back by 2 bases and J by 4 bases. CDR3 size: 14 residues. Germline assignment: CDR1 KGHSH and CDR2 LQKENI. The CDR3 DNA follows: TGTGCCAGCTCACCAGGGACTATGCCAGATACGCAGTATTTT. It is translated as CASSPGTMPDTQYF. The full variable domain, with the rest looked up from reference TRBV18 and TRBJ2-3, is NAGVMQNPRHLVRRRGQEARLRCSPMKGHSHVYWYRQLPEEGLKFMVYLQKENIIDESGMPKERFSAEFPKEGPSILRIQQVVRGDSAAYFCASSPGTMPDTQYFGPGTRLTVL.

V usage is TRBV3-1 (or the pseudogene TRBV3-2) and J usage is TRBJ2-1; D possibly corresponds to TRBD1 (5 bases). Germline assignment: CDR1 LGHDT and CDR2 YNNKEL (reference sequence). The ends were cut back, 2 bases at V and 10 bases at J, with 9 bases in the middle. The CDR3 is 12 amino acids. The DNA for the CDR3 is TGTGCCAGCAGCCAACTTAGACAGGAGCAGTTCTTC. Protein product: CASSQLRQEQFF.

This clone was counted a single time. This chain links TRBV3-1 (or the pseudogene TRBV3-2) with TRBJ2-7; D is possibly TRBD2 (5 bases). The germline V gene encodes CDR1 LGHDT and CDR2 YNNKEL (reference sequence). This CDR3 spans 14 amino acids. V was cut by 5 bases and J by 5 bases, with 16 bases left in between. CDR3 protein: CASSCSRGSNEQYV. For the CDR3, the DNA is TGTGCCAGCAGCTGCTCTCGGGGTTCGAACGAGCAGTACGTC.

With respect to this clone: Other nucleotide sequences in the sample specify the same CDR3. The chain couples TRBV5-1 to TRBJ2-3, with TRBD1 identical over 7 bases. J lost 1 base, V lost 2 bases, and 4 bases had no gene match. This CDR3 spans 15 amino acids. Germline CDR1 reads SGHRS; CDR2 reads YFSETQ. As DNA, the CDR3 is TGCGCCAGCAGCTTACTCGGACAGGGCACAGATACGCAGTATTTT. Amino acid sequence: CASSLLGQGTDTQYF.

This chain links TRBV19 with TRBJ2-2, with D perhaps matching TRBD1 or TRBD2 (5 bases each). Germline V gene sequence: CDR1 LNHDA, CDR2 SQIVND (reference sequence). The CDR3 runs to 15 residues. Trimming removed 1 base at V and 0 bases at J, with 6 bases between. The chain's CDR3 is CASSIGGSNTGELFF. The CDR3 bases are TGTGCCAGTAGTATAGGGGGGTCGAACACCGGGGAGCTGTTTTTT.

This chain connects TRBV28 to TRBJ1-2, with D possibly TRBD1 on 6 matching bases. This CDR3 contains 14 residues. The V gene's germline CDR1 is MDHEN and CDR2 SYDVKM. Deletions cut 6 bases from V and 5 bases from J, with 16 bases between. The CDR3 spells CASSPGGGGYGYTF. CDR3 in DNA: TGTGCCAGCAGCCCCGGGGGGGGCGGGTATGGCTACACCTTC.

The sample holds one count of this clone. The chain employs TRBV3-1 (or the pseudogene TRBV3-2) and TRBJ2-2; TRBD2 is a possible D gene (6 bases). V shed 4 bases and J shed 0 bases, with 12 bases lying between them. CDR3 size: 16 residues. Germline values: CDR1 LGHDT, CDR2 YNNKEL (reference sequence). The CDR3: CASSPFAGTNTGELFF. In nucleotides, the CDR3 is TGTGCCAGCAGCCCCTTTGCGGGGACGAACACCGGGGAGCTGTTTTTT.

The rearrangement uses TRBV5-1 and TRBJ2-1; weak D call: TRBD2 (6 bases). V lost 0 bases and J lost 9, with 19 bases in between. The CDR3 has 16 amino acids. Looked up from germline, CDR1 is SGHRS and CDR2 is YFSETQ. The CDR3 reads CASSLAGSTGLSEQFF. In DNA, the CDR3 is TGCGCCAGCAGCTTGGCCGGTTCTACAGGACTATCTGAGCAGTTCTTC.

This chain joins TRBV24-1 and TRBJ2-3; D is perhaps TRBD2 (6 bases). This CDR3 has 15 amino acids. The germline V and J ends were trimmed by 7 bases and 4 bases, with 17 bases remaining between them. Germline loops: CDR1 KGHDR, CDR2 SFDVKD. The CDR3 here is CATSAVGRIADTQYF. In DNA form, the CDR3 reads TGTGCCACCAGCGCCGTGGGGAGGATAGCAGATACGCAGTATTTT.

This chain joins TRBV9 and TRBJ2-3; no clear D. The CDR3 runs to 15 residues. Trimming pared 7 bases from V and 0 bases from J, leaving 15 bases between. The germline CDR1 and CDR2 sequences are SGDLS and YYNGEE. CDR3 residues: CASSFEARSTDTQYF. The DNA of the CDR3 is TGTGCCAGCTCTTTTGAAGCCAGAAGCACAGATACGCAGTATTTT.

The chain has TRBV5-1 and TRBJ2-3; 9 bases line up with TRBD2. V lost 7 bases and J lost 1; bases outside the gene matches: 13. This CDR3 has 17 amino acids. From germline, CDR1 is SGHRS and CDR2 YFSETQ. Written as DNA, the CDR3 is TGCGCCAGCGGCCCCACTCCAGCGGGGGGAGGCACAGATACGCAGTATTTT. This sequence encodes CASGPTPAGGGTDTQYF.

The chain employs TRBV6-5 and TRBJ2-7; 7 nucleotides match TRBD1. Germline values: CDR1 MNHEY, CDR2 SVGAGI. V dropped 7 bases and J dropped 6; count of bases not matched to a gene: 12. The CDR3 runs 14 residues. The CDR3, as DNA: TGTGCCAGCACCAAGGACAGGAGGATGGGCGAGCAGTACGTC. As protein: CASTKDRRMGEQYV.

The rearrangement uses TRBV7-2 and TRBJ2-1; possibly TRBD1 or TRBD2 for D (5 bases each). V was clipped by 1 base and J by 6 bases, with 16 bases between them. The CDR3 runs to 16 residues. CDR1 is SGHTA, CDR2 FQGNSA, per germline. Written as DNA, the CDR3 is TGTGCCAGCAGCTTAGTCCCGGGAATGGGGCTCAATGAGCAGTTCTTC. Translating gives CASSLVPGMGLNEQFF. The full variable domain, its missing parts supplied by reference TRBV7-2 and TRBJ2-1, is GAGVSQSPSNKVTEKGKDVELRCDPISGHTALYWYRQSLGQGLEFLIYFQGNSAPDKSGLPSDRFSAERTGGSVSTLTIQRTQQEDSAVYLCASSLVPGMGLNEQFFGPGTRLTVL.

DNA of the CDR3: TGTGCCAGCAGCAAACTGGGGTCGAGCTCCTACAATGAGCAGTTCTTC. It translates to CASSKLGSSSYNEQFF. V usage is TRBV21-1 and J usage is TRBJ2-1. TRBV21-1 is annotated as a pseudogene. This CDR3 has 16 amino acids.

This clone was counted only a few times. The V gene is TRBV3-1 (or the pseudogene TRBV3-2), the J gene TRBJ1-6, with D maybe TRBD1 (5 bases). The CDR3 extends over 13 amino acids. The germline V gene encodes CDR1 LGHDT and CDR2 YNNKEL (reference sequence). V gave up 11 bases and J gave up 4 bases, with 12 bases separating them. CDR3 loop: CAAGTAYNSPLHF. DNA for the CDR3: TGTGCCGCGGGGACGGCGTATAATTCACCCCTCCACTTT.

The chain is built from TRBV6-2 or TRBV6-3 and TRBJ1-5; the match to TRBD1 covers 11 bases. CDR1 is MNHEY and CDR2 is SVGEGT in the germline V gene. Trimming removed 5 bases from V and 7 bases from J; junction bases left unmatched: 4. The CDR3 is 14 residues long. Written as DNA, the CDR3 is TGTGCCAGCAGTGGGACAGGGGGGAGGCAGCCCCAGCATTTT. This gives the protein CASSGTGGRQPQHF.

In DNA form, the CDR3 reads TGTGCCAGCAGCCAAGGTGGAGCCCATGGCTACACCTTC. Its translation is CASSQGGAHGYTF. The chain carries TRBV3-1 (or the pseudogene TRBV3-2) and TRBJ1-2; D is uncertain. The V gene lost 1 base and the J gene lost 6 bases, with 9 bases spanning the gap. In germline, CDR1 is LGHDT, CDR2 YNNKEL (reference sequence). CDR3 length equals 13 residues.

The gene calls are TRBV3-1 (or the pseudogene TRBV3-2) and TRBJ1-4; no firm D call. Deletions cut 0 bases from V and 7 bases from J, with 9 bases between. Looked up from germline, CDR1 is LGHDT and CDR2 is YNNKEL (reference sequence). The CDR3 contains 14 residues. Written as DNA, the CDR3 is TGTGCCAGCAGCCAAGATCTAGGGTTTGAAAAACTGTTTTTT. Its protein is CASSQDLGFEKLFF.

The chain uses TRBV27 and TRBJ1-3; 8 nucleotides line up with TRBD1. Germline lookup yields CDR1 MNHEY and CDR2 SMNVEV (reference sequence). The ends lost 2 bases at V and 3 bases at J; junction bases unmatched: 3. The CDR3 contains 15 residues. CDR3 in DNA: TGTGCCAGCAGTTTACAGGGGGCGTATGGAAACACCATATATTTT. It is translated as CASSLQGAYGNTIYF.

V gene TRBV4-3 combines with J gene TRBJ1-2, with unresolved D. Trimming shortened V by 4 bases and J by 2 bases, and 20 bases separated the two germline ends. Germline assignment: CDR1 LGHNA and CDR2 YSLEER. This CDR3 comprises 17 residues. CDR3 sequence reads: CASSLHRAGSYNYGYTF. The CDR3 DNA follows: TGCGCCAGCAGCCTCCACCGGGCGGGGAGCTACAACTATGGCTACACCTTC.

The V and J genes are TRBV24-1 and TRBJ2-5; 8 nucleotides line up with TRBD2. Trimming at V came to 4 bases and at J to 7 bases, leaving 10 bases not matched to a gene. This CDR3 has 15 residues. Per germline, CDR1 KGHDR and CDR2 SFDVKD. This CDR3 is CATSESPAGVGTQYF. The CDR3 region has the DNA TGTGCCACCAGTGAAAGCCCAGCGGGGGTGGGGACCCAGTACTTC.

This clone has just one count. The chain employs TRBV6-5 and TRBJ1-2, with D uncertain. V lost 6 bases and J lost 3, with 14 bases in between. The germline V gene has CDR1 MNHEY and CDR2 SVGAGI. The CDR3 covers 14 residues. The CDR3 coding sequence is TGTGCCAGCAGAGGGAGTACGGAATACTATGGCTACACCTTC. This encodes CASRGSTEYYGYTF.

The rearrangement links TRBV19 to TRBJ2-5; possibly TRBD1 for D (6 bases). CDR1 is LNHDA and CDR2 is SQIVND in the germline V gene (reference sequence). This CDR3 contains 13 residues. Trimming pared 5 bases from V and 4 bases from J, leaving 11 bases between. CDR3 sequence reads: CASSDRRRETQYF. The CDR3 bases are TGTGCCAGTAGTGACAGGCGCCGAGAGACCCAGTACTTC.

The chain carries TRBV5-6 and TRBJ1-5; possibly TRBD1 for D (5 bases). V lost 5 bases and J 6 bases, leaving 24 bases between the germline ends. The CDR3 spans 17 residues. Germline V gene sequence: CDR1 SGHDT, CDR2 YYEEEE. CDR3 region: CASRPNMSGKGVQPQHF. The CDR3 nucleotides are TGTGCCAGCAGGCCGAACATGTCAGGGAAAGGGGTTCAGCCCCAGCATTTT.

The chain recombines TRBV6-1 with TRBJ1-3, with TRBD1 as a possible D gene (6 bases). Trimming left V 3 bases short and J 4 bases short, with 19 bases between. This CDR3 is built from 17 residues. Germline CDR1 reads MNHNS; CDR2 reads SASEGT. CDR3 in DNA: TGTGCCAGCAGTGACGCACAGGGCCCCTCGTGGGGAAACACCATATATTTT. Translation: CASSDAQGPSWGNTIYF.

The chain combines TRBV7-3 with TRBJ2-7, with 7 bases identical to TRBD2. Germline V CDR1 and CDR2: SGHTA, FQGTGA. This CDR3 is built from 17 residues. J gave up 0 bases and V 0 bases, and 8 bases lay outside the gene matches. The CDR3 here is CASSLTLAGGSSYEQYV. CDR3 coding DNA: TGTGCCAGCAGCTTAACGCTAGCCGGGGGGAGCTCCTACGAGCAGTACGTC.

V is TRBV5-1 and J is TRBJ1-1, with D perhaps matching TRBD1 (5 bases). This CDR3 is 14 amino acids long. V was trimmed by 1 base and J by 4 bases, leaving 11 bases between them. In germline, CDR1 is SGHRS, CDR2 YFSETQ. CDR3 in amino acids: CASSLPRRGTEAFF. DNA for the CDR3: TGCGCCAGCAGCTTGCCCCGGAGGGGCACTGAAGCTTTCTTT.

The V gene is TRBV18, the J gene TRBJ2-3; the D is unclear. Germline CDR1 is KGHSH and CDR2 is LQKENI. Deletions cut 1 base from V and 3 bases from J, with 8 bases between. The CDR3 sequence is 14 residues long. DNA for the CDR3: TGTGCCAGCTCACCACTACGGGTGACAGATACGCAGTATTTT. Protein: CASSPLRVTDTQYF.

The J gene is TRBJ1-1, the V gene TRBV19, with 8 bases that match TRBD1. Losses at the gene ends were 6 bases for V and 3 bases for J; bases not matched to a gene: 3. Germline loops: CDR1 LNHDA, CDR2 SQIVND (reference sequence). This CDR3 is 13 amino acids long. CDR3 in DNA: TGTGCCAGTAGAAAGACAGGGGACACTGAAGCTTTCTTT. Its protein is CASRKTGDTEAFF.

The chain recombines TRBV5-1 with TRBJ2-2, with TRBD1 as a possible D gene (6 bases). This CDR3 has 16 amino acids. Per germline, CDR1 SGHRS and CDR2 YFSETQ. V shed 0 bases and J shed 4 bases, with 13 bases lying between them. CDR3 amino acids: CASSLVSGTPTGELFF. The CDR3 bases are TGCGCCAGCAGCTTGGTGTCAGGGACACCCACCGGGGAGCTGTTTTTT.